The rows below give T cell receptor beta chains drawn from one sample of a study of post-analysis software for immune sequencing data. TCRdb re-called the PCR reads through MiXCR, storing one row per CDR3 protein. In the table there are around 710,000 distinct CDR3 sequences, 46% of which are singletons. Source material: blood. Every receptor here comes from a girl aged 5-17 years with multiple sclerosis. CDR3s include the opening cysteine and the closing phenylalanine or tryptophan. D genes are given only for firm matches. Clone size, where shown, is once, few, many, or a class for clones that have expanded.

TGTGCCAGCAGTTTGGCGAGGACAGGGGGCGAAGGTGAGCAGTTCTTC CASSLARTGGEGEQFF NA TRBJ2-1 TRBD1 TRBV12-3/TRBV12-4
TGTGCCAGCAGCCCAACTTTCGGGTACGAGCAGTACTTC CASSPTFGYEQYF NA TRBJ2-7 NA TRBV7-3
TGTGCCAGCAGTTTAGGGGGGGCCCGTCGCAATCAGCCCCAGCATTTT CASSLGGARRNQPQHF NA TRBJ1-5 NA TRBV27
TGTGCCAGCAGCCCTATAAACAGGGTTTATGGCGGGCAGTACTTC CASSPINRVYGGQYF NA TRBJ2-5 NA TRBV3-1
TGCAGTGCTAGAGATGTAGGGGCGAGGTGGAACGAGCAGTACTTC CSARDVGARWNEQYF NA TRBJ2-7 NA TRBV20-1
TGTGTCGGCAGTAGCGCCCGGGGCGGCTACACCTTC CVGSSARGGYTF once TRBJ1-2 NA TRBV28
TGTGCCGGCAGTTACCCCCGGGACGGTCTCTACGAGCAGTACTTC CAGSYPRDGLYEQYF NA TRBJ2-7 NA TRBV6-5
TGTGCCAGCACGGGGGTCCCGCAGGGGTATGGCTACACCTTC CASTGVPQGYGYTF few TRBJ1-2 NA TRBV6-6
TGTGCCAGCAGTTACTCGGCCGGGAGCAATGAAAAACTGTTTTTT CASSYSAGSNEKLFF NA TRBJ1-4 NA TRBV6-5
TGCGCCAGCAGTTACGGCGGGAAGAGCTCCTACAATGAGCAGTTCTTC CASSYGGKSSYNEQFF NA TRBJ2-1 NA TRBV6-5
TGTGCCAGCAGCCCCGTTGGGACTTCCGGACCGGGGGCCAAAAACATTCAGTACTTC CASSPVGTSGPGAKNIQYF NA TRBJ2-4 NA TRBV7-2
TGTGCCAGCAGCGCCTCGGGGGGGGGCTTATGGTATGGCTACACCTTC CASSASGGGLWYGYTF NA TRBJ1-2 NA TRBV9
TGTGCCACCAGCAGAGCCCCGGACCTCGGGAATGAGCAGTTCTTC CATSRAPDLGNEQFF few TRBJ2-1 NA TRBV15
TGTGCCAGCAGTGTAACAGGGGGCGCAGATGGCTACACCTTC CASSVTGGADGYTF NA TRBJ1-2 TRBD1 TRBV27
TGTGCCAGCAGCTTACAGATAGCGGCAAACTCTGGGGCCAACGTCCTGACTTTC CASSLQIAANSGANVLTF NA TRBJ2-6 NA TRBV7-2
TGCAGCGCCCAGGGGGAGTTTTTGGCCGAGCAGTACTTC CSAQGEFLAEQYF few TRBJ2-7 TRBD1 TRBV29-1
TGTGCCACTCGCGGAACGACTGAAGCTTTCTTT CATRGTTEAFF NA TRBJ1-1 NA TRBV19
TGCGCCAGCAGCCCTGATGGCAGGGTGGCCAGTGGCTACACCTTC CASSPDGRVASGYTF NA TRBJ1-2 NA TRBV5-1
TGCAGCGTTGGGGGGGGCGTGACTGAAAAACTGTTTTTT CSVGGGVTEKLFF few TRBJ1-4 NA TRBV29-1
TGTGCCAGCAGCGTAGGACCCGACAATGAGCAGTTCTTC CASSVGPDNEQFF NA TRBJ2-1 NA TRBV9
TGTGCCACCAGCAGAGTCCAGGCGAGTGAAAAACTGTTTTTT CATSRVQASEKLFF few TRBJ1-4 NA TRBV15
TGTGCCAGCAGTTACTCGTCCCAACACCGGGGTGAGCAGTTCTTC CASSYSSQHRGEQFF few TRBJ2-1 NA TRBV6-5
TGTGCCAGCTCACTTACCGGGACACTGAACACTGAAGCTTTCTTT CASSLTGTLNTEAFF NA TRBJ1-1 NA TRBV18
TGTGCCACCAGCAGAGTGGGAGGGCCTTTAGGTAATGAGCAGTTCTTC CATSRVGGPLGNEQFF NA TRBJ2-1 TRBD2 TRBV15
TGTGCCAGCAGACTAGGGACAGGGTACCAAGAGACCCAGTACTTC CASRLGTGYQETQYF NA TRBJ2-5 TRBD1 TRBV11-2
TGCAGCGTTGAAGTGGCAGGCACAGATACGCAGTATTTT CSVEVAGTDTQYF few TRBJ2-3 NA TRBV29-1
TGCAGCGTTGAAGGGACAGCCCTCCAAGAGACCCAGTACTTC CSVEGTALQETQYF few TRBJ2-5 NA TRBV29-1
TGTGCCAGCACCCGGACAGGGAGAAACTATGGCTACACCTTC CASTRTGRNYGYTF NA TRBJ1-2 TRBD1 TRBV6-5
TGTGCCAGCAGCGCTTCAGATGGGGATACGCAGTATTTT CASSASDGDTQYF NA TRBJ2-3 NA TRBV7-3
TGCAGTGCTACACGGGACAGGGATCAGCCCCAGCATTTT CSATRDRDQPQHF NA TRBJ1-5 TRBD1 TRBV20-1
TGTGCCAGCTCTTCTACGGGGCCGGACAGAAGCAATCAGCCCCAGCATTTT CASSSTGPDRSNQPQHF NA TRBJ1-5 NA TRBV18
TGTGCCAGCAGCTTGGCCGGGCTAGTTGGCTACGAGCAGTACTTC CASSLAGLVGYEQYF once TRBJ2-7 NA TRBV5-5
TGCAGTGCTAGCTTAGCGGCCTCCTACGAGCAGTACTTC CSASLAASYEQYF NA TRBJ2-7 NA TRBV20-1
TGTGCCAGCAGCGCAACGGGACTACCCGGGGAGCAGTACTTC CASSATGLPGEQYF NA TRBJ2-5 TRBD2 TRBV7-9
TGCAGTGCTAGGGCTAGCGGGAGGGTAAACACCGGGGAGCTGTTTTTT CSARASGRVNTGELFF NA TRBJ2-2 TRBD2 TRBV20-1
TGCAGTGCTAGACCATCTTTCGAAGAGACCCAGTACTTC CSARPSFEETQYF NA TRBJ2-5 NA TRBV20-1
TGTGCCAGCAGTTTACTCGACAGGTCATCCTACGAGCAGTACTTC CASSLLDRSSYEQYF NA TRBJ2-7 NA TRBV28
TGTGCCAGCAGCATCACACAGAGGCTGGGACAGGGTTATAATGGCTACACCTTC CASSITQRLGQGYNGYTF few TRBJ1-2 TRBD1 TRBV7-9
TGTGCCGGAACAGGGGGGAGGGAGACCCAGTACTTC CAGTGGRETQYF NA TRBJ2-5 TRBD1 TRBV30
TGTGCCAGCAGTTACAGCGGACAGGGAGTACAAGAGACCAAGTACTTC CASSYSGQGVQETKYF NA TRBJ2-5 TRBD1 TRBV6-5